This TCR beta chain was captured by sequencing in a study of preoperative IRX-2 immunotherapy in early breast cancer. Using immunoSEQ multiplex PCR, the repertoire was profiled, and TCRdb retains in-frame clones only, with some absent. The repertoire holds under 3,500 clones, with 70% to 80% as singletons. The treatment: preoperative locoregional IRX-2 cytokine immunotherapy. Patients received preoperative, locoregional IRX-2 cytokine immunotherapy in a phase Ib study. The CDR3 length is 13 residues. CDR1 and CDR2 from the germline V gene are LNHDA and SQIVND (reference sequence). V shed 10 bases and J shed 4 bases, with 13 bases lying between them.

The specimen was tumor tissue, collected after IRX-2 immunotherapy. This sequence was found in a human donor with breast cancer. The rearrangement links TRBV19 to TRBJ1-4; tentative D call: TRBD1 (5 bases). For the CDR3, the DNA is TGTGCCACCCCGGGACTCCTTAATGAAAAACTGTTTTTT. Its translation is CATPGLLNEKLFF.